This TCR beta chain was obtained from a study of a mutant IDH1 vaccine in newly diagnosed glioma. For this clone: The antigen remains undetermined.

CDR3 size: 13 residues. The V end lost 6 bases, the J end lost 10 bases, and 15 bases lay between the germline ends. CDR1 is WSHSY and CDR2 is SAAADI in the germline V gene. Sequenced by immunoSEQ multiplex PCR; TCRdb stores in-frame clones only, minus some. The repertoire holds about 55,000 clones, with roughly 80% as singletons. Time point: week 23, last vaccination. All doses held 300 ug of mutant IDH1 20-mer peptide, with topical imiquimod. The sequencing used PBMCs, collected from a glioma patient whose treatment included an IDH1 peptide vaccine. This rearrangement joins TRBV10-2 to TRBJ2-2; D possibly corresponds to TRBD1 (5 bases). This clonotype originated in a man aged 35-49 years with glioma. As DNA, the CDR3 is TGCGCCAGCAGCGCCCTCGTGGACAAGGAGCTGTTTTTT. This sequence encodes CASSALVDKELFF.